This T cell receptor beta chain was sequenced during a study of PD-L1 blockade in urothelial cancer. Study information: T cells numbered a median of approximately 150,000 in the blood samples.

Here immunoSEQ multiplex PCR was the method, and the copy in TCRdb shows in-frame clones only, minus some. The table has over 100,000 clones, under 95% seen once. Documented time point: peripheral blood 6 weeks after treatment start. The CDR3 runs 14 residues. The germline gives CDR1 SGHRS, CDR2 YFSETQ. J lost 4 bases, V lost 3 bases, and 7 bases had no gene match. The material sequenced was PBMCs, taken around atezolizumab (anti-PD-L1) treatment. This TCR was sampled from a man aged 60 to 75 with urothelial cancer. The chain has TRBV5-1 and TRBJ2-7; 7 nucleotides agree with TRBD2. The CDR3, as DNA: TGCGCCAGCAGCTATCGGGGGGATTCTTACGAGCAGTACTTC. It yields the protein CASSYRGDSYEQYF.